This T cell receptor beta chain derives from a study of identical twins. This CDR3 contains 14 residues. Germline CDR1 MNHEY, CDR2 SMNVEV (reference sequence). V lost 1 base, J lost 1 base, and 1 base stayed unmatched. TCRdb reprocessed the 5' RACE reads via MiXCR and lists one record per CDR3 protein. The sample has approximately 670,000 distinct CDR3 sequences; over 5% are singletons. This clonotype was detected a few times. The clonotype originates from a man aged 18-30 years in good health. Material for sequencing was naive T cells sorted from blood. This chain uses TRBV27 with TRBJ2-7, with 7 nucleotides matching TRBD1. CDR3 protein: CASSLWTGSYEQYF. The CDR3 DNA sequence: TGTGCCAGCAGTTTATGGACAGGATCCTACGAGCAGTACTTC.